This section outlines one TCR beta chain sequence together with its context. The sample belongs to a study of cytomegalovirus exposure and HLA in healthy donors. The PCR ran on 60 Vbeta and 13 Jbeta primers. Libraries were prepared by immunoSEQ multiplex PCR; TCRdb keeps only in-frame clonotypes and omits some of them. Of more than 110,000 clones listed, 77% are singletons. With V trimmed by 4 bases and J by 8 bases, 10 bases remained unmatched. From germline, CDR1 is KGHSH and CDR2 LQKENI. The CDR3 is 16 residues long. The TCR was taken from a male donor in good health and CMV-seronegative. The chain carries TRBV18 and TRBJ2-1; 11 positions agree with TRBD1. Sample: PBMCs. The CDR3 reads CASSLPTGQGGHEQFF. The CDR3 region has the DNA TGTGCCAGCTCACTCCCGACGGGACAGGGGGGTCATGAGCAGTTCTTC.